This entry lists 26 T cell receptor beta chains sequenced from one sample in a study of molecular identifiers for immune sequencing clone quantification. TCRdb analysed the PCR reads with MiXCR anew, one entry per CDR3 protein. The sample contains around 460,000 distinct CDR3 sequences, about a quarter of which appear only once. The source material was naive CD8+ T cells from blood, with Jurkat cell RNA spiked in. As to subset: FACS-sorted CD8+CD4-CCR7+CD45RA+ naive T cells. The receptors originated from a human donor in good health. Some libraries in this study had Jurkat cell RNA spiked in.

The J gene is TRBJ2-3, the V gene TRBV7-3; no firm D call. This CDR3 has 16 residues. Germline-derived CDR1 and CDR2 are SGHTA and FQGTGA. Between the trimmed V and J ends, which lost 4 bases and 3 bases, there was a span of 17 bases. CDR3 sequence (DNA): TGTGCCAGCAGCTCCTCCCTAGAAGTCAGAACAGATACGCAGTATTTT. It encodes CASSSSLEVRTDTQYF.

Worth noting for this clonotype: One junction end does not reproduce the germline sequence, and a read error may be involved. For the CDR3, the DNA is TGTGCCAGCAGTTTTGGGTACACTGAAGCTCTCTTT. Translated: CASSFGYTEALF. V is TRBV12-3 or TRBV12-4 and J is TRBJ1-1; no reliable D call. This CDR3 region has 12 residues.

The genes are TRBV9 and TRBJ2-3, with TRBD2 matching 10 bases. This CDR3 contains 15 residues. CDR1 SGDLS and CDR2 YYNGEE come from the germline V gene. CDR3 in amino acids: CASSGRAGSTDTQYF. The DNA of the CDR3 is TGTGCATCCAGCGGGAGGGCCGGGTCCACAGATACGCAGTATTTT.

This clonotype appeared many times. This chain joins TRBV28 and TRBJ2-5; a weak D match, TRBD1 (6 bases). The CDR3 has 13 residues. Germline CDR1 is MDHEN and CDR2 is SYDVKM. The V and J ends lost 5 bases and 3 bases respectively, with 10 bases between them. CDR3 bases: TGTGCCAGCAGTCAGACAGGAGAAGAGACCCAGTACTTC. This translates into CASSQTGEETQYF.

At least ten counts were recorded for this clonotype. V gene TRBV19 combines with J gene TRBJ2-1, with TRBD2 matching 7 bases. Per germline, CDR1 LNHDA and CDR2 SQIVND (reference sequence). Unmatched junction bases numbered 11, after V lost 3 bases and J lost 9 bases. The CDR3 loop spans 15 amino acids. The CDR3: CASSIQSTSAGEQFF. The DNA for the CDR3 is TGTGCCAGTAGTATCCAAAGTACTAGCGCCGGTGAGCAGTTCTTC.

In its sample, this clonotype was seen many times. CDR3 region: CASSFGQDYEQYF. DNA for the CDR3: TGTGCCAGCAGCTTTGGACAGGACTACGAGCAGTACTTC. The chain joins TRBV5-4 to TRBJ2-7, with 7 bases that match TRBD1. The germline V gene encodes CDR1 SGHNT and CDR2 YYREEE (reference sequence). The CDR3 is 13 residues long. Germline trimming cut 2 bases from V and 3 bases from J; bases unmatched to any gene: 2.

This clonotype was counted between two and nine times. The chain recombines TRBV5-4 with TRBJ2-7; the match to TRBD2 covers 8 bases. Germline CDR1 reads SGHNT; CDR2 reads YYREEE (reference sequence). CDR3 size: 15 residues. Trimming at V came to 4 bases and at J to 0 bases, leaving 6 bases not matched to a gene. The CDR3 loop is CASSRGGGNSYEQYF. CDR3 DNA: TGTGCCAGCAGCCGGGGGGGCGGCAACTCCTACGAGCAGTACTTC.

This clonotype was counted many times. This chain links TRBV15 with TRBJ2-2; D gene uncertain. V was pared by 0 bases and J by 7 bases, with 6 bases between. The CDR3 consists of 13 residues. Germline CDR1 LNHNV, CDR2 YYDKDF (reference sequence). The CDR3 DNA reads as TGTGCCACCAGCAGAGAACTTTACGGGGAGCTGTTTTTT. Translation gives CATSRELYGELFF.

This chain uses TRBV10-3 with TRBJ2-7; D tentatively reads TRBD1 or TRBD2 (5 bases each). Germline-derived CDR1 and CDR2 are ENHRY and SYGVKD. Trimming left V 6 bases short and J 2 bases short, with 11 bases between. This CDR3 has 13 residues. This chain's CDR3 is CAISRDGPYEQYF. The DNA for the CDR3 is TGTGCCATCAGCAGGGACGGACCCTACGAGCAGTACTTC.

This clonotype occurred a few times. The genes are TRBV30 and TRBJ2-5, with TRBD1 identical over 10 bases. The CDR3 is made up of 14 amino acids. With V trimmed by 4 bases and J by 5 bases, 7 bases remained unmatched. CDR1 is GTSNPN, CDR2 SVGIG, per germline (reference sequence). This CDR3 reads CAWTPGQGSETQYF. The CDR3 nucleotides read TGTGCCTGGACCCCGGGACAGGGGAGCGAGACCCAGTACTTC.

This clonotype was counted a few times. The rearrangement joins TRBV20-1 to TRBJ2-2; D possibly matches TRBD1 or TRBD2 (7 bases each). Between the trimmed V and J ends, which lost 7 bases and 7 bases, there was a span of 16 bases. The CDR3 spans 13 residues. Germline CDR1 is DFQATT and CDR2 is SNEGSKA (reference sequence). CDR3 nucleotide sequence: TGCAGTGTCCTCACAGGGGAGGGCGGGGAGCTGTTTTTT. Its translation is CSVLTGEGGELFF.

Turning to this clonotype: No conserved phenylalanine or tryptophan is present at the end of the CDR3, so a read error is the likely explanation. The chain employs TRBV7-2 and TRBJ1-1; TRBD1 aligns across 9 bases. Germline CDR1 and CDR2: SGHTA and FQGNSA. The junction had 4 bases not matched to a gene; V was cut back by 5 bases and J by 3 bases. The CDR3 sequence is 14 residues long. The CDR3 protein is CASSPGQGDTEAFL. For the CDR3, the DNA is TGTGCCAGCAGCCCGGGACAGGGCGACACTGAAGCTTTCCTT.

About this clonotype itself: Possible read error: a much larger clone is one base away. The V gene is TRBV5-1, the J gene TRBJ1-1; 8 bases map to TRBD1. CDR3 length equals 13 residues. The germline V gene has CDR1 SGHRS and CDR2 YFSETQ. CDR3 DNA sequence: TGCGCCAGCGGCTTCTTACAGGGGGCTGAAGCTTTCTTT. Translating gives CASGFLQGAEAFF.

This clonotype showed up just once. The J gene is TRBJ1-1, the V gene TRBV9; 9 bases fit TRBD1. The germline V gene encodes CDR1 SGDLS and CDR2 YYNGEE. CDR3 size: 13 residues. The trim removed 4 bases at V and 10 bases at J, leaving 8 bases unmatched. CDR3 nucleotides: TGTGCCAGCAGCCTCGGGACAGGGACCGGAGCTTTCTTT. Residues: CASSLGTGTGAFF.

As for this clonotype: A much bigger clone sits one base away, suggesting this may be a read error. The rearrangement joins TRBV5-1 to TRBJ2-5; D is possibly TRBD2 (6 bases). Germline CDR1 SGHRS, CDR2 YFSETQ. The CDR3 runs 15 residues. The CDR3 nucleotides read TGCACCAGCAGCCCCTATAGGAGGGAGACAGAGACCCAGTACTTC. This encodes CTSSPYRRETETQYF.

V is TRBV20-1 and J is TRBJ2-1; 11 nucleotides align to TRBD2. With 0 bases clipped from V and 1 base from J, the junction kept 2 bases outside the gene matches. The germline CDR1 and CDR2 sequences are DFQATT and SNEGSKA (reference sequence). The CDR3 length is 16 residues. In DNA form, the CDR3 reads TGCAGTGCTAGAGATGGGACTAGCGGATCCTACAATGAGCAGTTCTTC. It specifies CSARDGTSGSYNEQFF.

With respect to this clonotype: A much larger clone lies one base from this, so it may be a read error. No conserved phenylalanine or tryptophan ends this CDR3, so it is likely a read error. CDR3 nucleotide sequence: TGTGCCAGCAGCTCCGGGACTAGCGGGAGGTTCCAAGCCTACGAGCAGTACCTC. It specifies CASSSGTSGRFQAYEQYL. This chain joins TRBV6-2 or TRBV6-3 and TRBJ2-7; 15 bases align to TRBD2. This CDR3 region has 18 residues. The trim removed 6 bases at V and 2 bases at J, leaving 11 bases unmatched. Germline assignment: CDR1 MNHEY and CDR2 SVGEGT.

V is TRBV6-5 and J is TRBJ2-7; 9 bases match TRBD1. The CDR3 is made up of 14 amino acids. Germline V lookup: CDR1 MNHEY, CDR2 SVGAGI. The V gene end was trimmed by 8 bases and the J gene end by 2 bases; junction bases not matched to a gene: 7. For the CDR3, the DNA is TGTGCCAGCGCCATGGGACAGGGCACCTACGAGCAGTACTTC. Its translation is CASAMGQGTYEQYF.

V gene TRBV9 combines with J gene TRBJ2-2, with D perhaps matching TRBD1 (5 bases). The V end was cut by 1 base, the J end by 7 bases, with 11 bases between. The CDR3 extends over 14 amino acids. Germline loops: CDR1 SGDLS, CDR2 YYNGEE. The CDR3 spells CASSVKGQDGELFF. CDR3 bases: TGTGCCAGCAGCGTAAAGGGGCAGGACGGGGAGCTGTTTTTT.

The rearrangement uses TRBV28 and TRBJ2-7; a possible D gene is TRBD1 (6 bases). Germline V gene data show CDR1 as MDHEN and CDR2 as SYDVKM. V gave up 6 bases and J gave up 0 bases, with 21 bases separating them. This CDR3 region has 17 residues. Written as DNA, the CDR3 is TGTGCCAGCAGCCGACTCTCCCGGGACACTTACTCCTACGAGCAGTACTTC. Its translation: CASSRLSRDTYSYEQYF. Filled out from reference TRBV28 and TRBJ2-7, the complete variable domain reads DVKVTQSSRYLVKRTGEKVFLECVQDMDHENMFWYRQDPGLGLRLIYFSYDVKMKEKGDIPEGYSVSREKKERFSLILESASTNQTSMYLCASSRLSRDTYSYEQYFGPGTRLTVT.

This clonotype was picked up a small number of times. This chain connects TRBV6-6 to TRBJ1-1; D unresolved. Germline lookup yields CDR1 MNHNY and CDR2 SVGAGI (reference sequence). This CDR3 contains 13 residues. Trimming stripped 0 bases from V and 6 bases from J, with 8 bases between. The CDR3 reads CASSYSPVSEAFF. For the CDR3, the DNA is TGTGCCAGCAGTTACTCCCCGGTCTCTGAAGCTTTCTTT.

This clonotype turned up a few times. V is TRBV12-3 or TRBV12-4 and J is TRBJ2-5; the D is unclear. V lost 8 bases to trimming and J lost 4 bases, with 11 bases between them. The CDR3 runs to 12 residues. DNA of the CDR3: TGTGCCAGCGGGGAATCGGGAGAGACCCAGTACTTC. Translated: CASGESGETQYF.

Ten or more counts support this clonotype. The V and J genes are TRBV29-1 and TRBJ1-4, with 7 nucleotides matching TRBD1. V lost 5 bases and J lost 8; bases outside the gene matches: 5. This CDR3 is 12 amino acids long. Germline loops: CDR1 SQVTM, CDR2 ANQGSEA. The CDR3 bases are TGCAGCGTTAGGGGGCTCGGGGAAAAACTGTTTTTT. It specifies CSVRGLGEKLFF.

This CDR3 is CSVAGGRYNEQFF. The CDR3 coding sequence is TGCAGCGTTGCAGGGGGCAGATACAATGAGCAGTTCTTC. The V gene is TRBV29-1, the J gene TRBJ2-1, with 8 bases matching TRBD1. This CDR3 is built from 13 residues. Germline V CDR1 and CDR2: SQVTM, ANQGSEA. Trimming removed 4 bases from V and 4 bases from J; junction bases left unmatched: 3.

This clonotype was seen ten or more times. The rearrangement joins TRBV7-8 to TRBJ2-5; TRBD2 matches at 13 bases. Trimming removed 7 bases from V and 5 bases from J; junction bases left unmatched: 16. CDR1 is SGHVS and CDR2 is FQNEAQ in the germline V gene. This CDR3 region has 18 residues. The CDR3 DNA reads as TGTGCCAGCACCCCGAGCGGTAGCGGACTAGCGGGGGAGGAGACCCAGTACTTC. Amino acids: CASTPSGSGLAGEETQYF.

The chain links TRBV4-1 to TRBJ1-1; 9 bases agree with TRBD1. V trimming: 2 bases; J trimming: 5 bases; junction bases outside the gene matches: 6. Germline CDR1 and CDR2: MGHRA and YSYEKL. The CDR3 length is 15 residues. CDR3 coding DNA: TGCGCCAGCAGCCAATTGACAGGGGGATTGACTGAAGCTTTCTTT. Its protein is CASSQLTGGLTEAFF.